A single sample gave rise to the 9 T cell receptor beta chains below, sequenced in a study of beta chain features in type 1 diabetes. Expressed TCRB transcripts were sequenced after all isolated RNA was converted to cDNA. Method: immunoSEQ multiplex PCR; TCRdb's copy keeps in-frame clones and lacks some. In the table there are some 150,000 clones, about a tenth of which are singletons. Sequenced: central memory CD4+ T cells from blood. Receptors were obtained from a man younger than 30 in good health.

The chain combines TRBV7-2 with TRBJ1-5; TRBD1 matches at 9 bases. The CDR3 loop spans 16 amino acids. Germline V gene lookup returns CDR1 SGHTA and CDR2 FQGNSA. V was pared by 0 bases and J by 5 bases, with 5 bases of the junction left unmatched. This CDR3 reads CASSLAVTGGHQPQHF. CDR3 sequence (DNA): TGTGCCAGCAGCTTAGCGGTCACAGGGGGCCATCAGCCCCAGCATTTT.

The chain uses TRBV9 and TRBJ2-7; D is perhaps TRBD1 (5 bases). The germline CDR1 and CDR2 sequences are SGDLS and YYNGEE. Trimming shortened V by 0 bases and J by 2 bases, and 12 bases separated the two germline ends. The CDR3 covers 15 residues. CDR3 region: CASSVGQGGTYEQYF. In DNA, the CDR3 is TGTGCCAGCAGCGTAGGGCAGGGTGGGACCTACGAGCAGTACTTC.

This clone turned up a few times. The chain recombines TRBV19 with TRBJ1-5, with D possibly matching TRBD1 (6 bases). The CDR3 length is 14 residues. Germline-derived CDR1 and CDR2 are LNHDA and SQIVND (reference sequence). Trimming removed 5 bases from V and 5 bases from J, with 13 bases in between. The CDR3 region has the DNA TGTGCCAGTAGTGTCGTACAGGGAGATCAGCCCCAGCATTTT. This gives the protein CASSVVQGDQPQHF. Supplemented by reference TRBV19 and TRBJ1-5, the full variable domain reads DGGITQSPKYLFRKEGQNVTLSCEQNLNHDAMYWYRQDPGQGLRLIYYSQIVNDFQKGDIAEGYSVSREKKESFPLTVTSAQKNPTAFYLCASSVVQGDQPQHFGDGTRLSIL.

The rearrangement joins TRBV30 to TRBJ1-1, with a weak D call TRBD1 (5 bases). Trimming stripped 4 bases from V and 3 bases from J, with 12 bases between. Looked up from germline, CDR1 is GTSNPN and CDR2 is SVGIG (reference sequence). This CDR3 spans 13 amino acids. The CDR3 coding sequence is TGTGCCTGGAAAAGGGGAACTTACACTGAAGCTTTCTTT. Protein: CAWKRGTYTEAFF.

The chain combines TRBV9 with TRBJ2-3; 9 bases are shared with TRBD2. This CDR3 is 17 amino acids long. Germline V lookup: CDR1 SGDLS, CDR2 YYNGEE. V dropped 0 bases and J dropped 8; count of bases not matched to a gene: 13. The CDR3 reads CASSVGRAGGWSGTQYF. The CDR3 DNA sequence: TGTGCCAGCAGCGTAGGGAGAGCGGGGGGCTGGAGCGGTACGCAGTATTTT.

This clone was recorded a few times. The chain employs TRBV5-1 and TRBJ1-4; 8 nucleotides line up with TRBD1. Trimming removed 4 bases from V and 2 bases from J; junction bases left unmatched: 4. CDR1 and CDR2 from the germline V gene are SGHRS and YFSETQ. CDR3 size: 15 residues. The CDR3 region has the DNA TGCGCCAGCAGCCCACAGGGGGTCACTAATGAAAAACTGTTTTTT. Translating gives CASSPQGVTNEKLFF.

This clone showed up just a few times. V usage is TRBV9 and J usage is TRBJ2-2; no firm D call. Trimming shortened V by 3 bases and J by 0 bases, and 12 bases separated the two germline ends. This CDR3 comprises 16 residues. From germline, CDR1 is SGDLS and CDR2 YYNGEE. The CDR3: CASSARQTTNTGELFF. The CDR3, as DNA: TGTGCCAGCAGCGCCCGTCAGACAACGAACACCGGGGAGCTGTTTTTT. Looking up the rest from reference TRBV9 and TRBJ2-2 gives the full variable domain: DSGVTQTPKHLITATGQRVTLRCSPRSGDLSVYWYQQSLDQGLQFLIQYYNGEERAKGNILERFSAQQFPDLHSELNLSSLELGDSALYFCASSARQTTNTGELFFGEGSRLTVL.

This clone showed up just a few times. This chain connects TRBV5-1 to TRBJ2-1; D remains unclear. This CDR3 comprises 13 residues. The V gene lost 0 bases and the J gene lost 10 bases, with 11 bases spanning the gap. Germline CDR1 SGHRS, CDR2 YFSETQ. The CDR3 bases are TGCGCCAGCAGCTTGGGATCGCTCGAGGAGCAGTTCTTC. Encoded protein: CASSLGSLEEQFF. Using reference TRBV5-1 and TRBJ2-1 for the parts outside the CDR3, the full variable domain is KAGVTQTPRYLIKTRGQQVTLSCSPISGHRSVSWYQQTPGQGLQFLFEYFSETQRNKGNFPGRFSGRQFSNSRSEMNVSTLELGDSALYLCASSLGSLEEQFFGPGTRLTVL.

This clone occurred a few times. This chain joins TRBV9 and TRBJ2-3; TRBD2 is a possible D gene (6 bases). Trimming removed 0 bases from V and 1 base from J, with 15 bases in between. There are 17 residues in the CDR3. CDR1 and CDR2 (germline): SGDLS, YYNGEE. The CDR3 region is CASSVALEGIGTDTQYF. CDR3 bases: TGTGCCAGCAGCGTAGCTCTGGAGGGTATCGGCACAGATACGCAGTATTTT.